This TCR beta chain emerged from a study of blood T cell repertoires in COVID-19. Turning to the study itself: Some COVID-19 samples were acute and others convalescent; all came from the United States, Italy and Spain. PBMCs, B-cell-depleted T cells, or T cells provided the cDNA or gDNA that made up the material.

As processed by the authors: Cell counts per sample came from amplifying reference gene primers. Here immunoSEQ multiplex PCR was the method, and the copy in TCRdb shows in-frame clones only, minus some. The V and J calls and clone size are taken from that table; D and trimming were inferred from the DNA. The sample lists some 150,000 clones; around 87% were seen once. In germline, CDR1 is SNHLY, CDR2 FYNNEI. The CDR3 contains 14 residues. Trimming took 6 bases from V and 5 from J, leaving 14 bases between them. Sequencing was carried out using peripheral blood. This clonotype was obtained from a woman in her forties or fifties with active or convalescent COVID-19. The chain is built from TRBV2 and TRBJ1-5; a weak D match, TRBD1 (5 bases). CDR3 protein: CASRGGSGHQPQHF. The CDR3 nucleotides are TGTGCCAGCAGGGGGGGTAGCGGACATCAGCCCCAGCATTTT.